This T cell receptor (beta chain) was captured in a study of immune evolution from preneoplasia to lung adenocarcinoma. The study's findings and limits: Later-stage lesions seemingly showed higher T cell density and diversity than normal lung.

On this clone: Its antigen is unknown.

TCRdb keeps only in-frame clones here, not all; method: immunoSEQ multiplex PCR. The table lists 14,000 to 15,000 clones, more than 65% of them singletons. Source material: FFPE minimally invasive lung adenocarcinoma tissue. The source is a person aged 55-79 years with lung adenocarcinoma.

CDR3 in DNA: TGTGCCAGCAGTGAAACCGGGACAGGAATATATGGCTACACCTTC. The encoded protein is CASSETGTGIYGYTF. This sequence joins TRBV6-4 and TRBJ1-2; 8 bases line up with TRBD1. V lost 3 bases and J lost 5; bases outside the gene matches: 8. Germline-derived CDR1 and CDR2 are MRHNA and SNTAGT. The CDR3 has 15 amino acids.